These 23 T cell receptor beta chains were sequenced from one sample in a study of blood T cell repertoires in COVID-19. The assay was immunoSEQ multiplex PCR, and TCRdb's table has in-frame clones only and misses some. The table has about 47,000 clones, roughly four fifths seen once. Sequencing input: peripheral blood. The source of these receptors is an elderly woman with COVID-19, enrolled during active disease.

The chain is built from TRBV6-5 and TRBJ1-2, with D tentatively TRBD1 (6 bases). Trimming removed 10 bases at V and 7 bases at J, with 25 bases between. The CDR3 has 15 residues. Germline values: CDR1 MNHEY, CDR2 SVGAGI. The CDR3 is CANSPPWGFRGGYTF. CDR3 bases: TGTGCCAACTCACCTCCCTGGGGGTTCAGGGGTGGCTACACCTTC.

The rearrangement joins TRBV11-3 to TRBJ2-1, with 7 positions matching TRBD2. Germline V lookup: CDR1 SGHNT, CDR2 YENEEA. CDR3 length: 14 amino acids. J was trimmed by 5 bases and V by 2 bases; bases with no gene match: 3. CDR3 residues: CASSLRGRDNEQFF. The CDR3 coding sequence is TGTGCCAGCAGCTTACGAGGGAGGGACAATGAGCAGTTCTTC.

V usage is TRBV11-2 and J usage is TRBJ2-2, with D possibly being TRBD2 (5 bases). Trimming removed 4 bases from V and 6 bases from J, with 18 bases in between. This CDR3 contains 16 residues. CDR1 and CDR2 (germline): SGHAT, FQNNGV. The CDR3 DNA sequence: TGTGCCAGCAGCTACACGGGGTCTGGCTCGGCCGGGGAGCTGTTTTTT. Its translation is CASSYTGSGSAGELFF.

V gene TRBV28 combines with J gene TRBJ2-7; 8 positions match TRBD1. Germline V gene data show CDR1 as MDHEN and CDR2 as SYDVKM. V was clipped by 5 bases and J by 3 bases; unmatched bases: 12. This CDR3 comprises 16 residues. The CDR3 region has the DNA TGTGCCAGCAGTACCCCAGGACAGGGATTAGACTACGAGCAGTACTTC. It yields the protein CASSTPGQGLDYEQYF.

The sample holds a few counts of this clone. The rearrangement links TRBV4-1 to TRBJ2-1; a possible D gene is TRBD1 (5 bases). Germline V gene sequence: CDR1 MGHRA, CDR2 YSYEKL. V gave up 1 base and J gave up 6 bases, with 22 bases separating them. The CDR3 spans 18 residues. CDR3 bases: TGCGCCAGCAGCCAAGCTGTTCTTTGGGGCAGGGCAAGCAATGAGCAGTTCTTC. Protein: CASSQAVLWGRASNEQFF.

The chain links TRBV30 to TRBJ2-2; 7 nucleotides agree with TRBD1. The trim removed 3 bases at V and 8 bases at J, leaving 9 bases unmatched. Germline CDR1 GTSNPN, CDR2 SVGIG (reference sequence). The CDR3 has 14 residues. CDR3 coding DNA: TGTGCCTGGAGACCGGCCCCACAGGGGGGGGAGCTGTTTTTT. It encodes CAWRPAPQGGELFF.

This clone was observed a few times. V and J are TRBV6-6 and TRBJ1-5; D ambiguous. This CDR3 comprises 14 residues. V was cut by 2 bases and J by 2 bases, with 7 bases left in between. Germline V gene sequence: CDR1 MNHNY, CDR2 SVGAGI (reference sequence). The CDR3 spells CASSYPEGNQPQHF. The CDR3 nucleotides are TGTGCCAGCAGTTACCCGGAGGGCAATCAGCCCCAGCATTTT.

This chain uses TRBV7-8 with TRBJ2-7; 10 bases fit TRBD2. The junction had 8 bases not matched to a gene; V was cut back by 5 bases and J by 1 base. CDR1 and CDR2 from the germline V gene are SGHVS and FQNEAQ. The CDR3 spans 16 residues. In nucleotides, the CDR3 is TGTGCCAGCAGCCCCTCAGCGGGAGGGGGGTCCTACGAGCAGTACTTC. This encodes CASSPSAGGGSYEQYF.

The V and J genes are TRBV18 and TRBJ2-1; TRBD1 agrees at 9 bases. V trimming: 6 bases; J trimming: 7 bases; junction bases outside the gene matches: 7. The CDR3 has 14 residues. CDR1 is KGHSH, CDR2 LQKENI, per germline. CDR3 sequence reads: CASSRGTGINEQFF. The CDR3 nucleotides are TGTGCCAGCTCCCGAGGGACAGGGATTAATGAGCAGTTCTTC.

The chain has TRBV2 and TRBJ2-5; 11 bases are shared with TRBD1. Germline trimming cut 6 bases from V and 4 bases from J; bases unmatched to any gene: 7. The CDR3 totals 15 residues. Per germline, CDR1 SNHLY and CDR2 FYNNEI. Here the CDR3 DNA reads TGTGCCAGCAGGGGCGGACAGGGGGCGCGAGAGACCCAGTACTTC. Protein product: CASRGGQGARETQYF.

The J gene is TRBJ2-7, the V gene TRBV7-8; possible D gene TRBD1, 6 bases. Trimming took off 4 bases at V and 0 bases at J, with 10 bases between the two ends. Germline V gene lookup returns CDR1 SGHVS and CDR2 FQNEAQ. This CDR3 contains 14 residues. CDR3 DNA sequence: TGTGCCAGCAGCTCTGGGACATTCTCCTACGAGCAGTACTTC. It translates to CASSSGTFSYEQYF.

This clone has only one observation. Here the CDR3 reads CASSGLTSYQVELFF. The CDR3 DNA reads TGCGCCAGCAGCGGACTAACTAGCTACCAGGTGGAGCTGTTTTTT. The chain couples TRBV5-1 to TRBJ2-2, with a tentative D call TRBD2 (6 bases). CDR1 and CDR2 (germline): SGHRS, YFSETQ. The CDR3 length is 15 residues. Trimming removed 4 bases at V and 10 bases at J, with 20 bases between.

The rearrangement uses TRBV15 and TRBJ2-5; the D gene is possibly TRBD1 (5 bases). V lost 7 bases, J lost 1 base, and 10 bases lay in between. This CDR3 has 13 amino acids. CDR1 is LNHNV and CDR2 is YYDKDF in the germline V gene (reference sequence). The CDR3 sequence is CATMTVPQETQYF. CDR3 nucleotide sequence: TGTGCCACCATGACAGTACCCCAAGAGACCCAGTACTTC. The full variable domain, rest sourced from reference TRBV15 and TRBJ2-5, is DAMVIQNPRYQVTQFGKPVTLSCSQTLNHNVMYWYQQKSSQAPKLLFHYYDKDFNNEADTPDNFQSRRPNTSFCFLDIRSPGLGDTAMYLCATMTVPQETQYFGPGTRLLVL.

The chain recombines TRBV27 with TRBJ2-1; 11 bases line up with TRBD2. Germline trimming cut 3 bases from V and 9 bases from J; bases unmatched to any gene: 7. The CDR3 is 15 residues long. CDR1 MNHEY and CDR2 SMNVEV come from the germline V gene (reference sequence). The CDR3 DNA reads as TGTGCCAGCAGTTTCATACTAGCGGGAGTACCTGAGCAGTTCTTC. Protein product: CASSFILAGVPEQFF.

This clone was seen a handful of times. The rearrangement uses TRBV4-1 and TRBJ2-7; unclear D gene. There are 12 residues in the CDR3. V lost 0 bases and J lost 5, with 5 bases in between. The germline V gene encodes CDR1 MGHRA and CDR2 YSYEKL. CDR3 DNA sequence: TGCGCCAGCAGCCAAGATTCCGACGAGCAGTACTTC. It is translated as CASSQDSDEQYF.

V is TRBV28 and J is TRBJ2-7; D possibly corresponds to TRBD2 (7 bases). Trimming removed 2 bases at V and 2 bases at J, with 13 bases between. CDR3 size: 15 residues. The germline V gene has CDR1 MDHEN and CDR2 SYDVKM. This CDR3 is CASSLKGGLAYEQYF. In DNA form, the CDR3 reads TGTGCCAGCAGTTTAAAGGGGGGGCTCGCCTACGAGCAGTACTTC.

The chain is built from TRBV19 and TRBJ2-3; D possibly corresponds to TRBD2 (5 bases). The length of the CDR3 is 14 residues. Trimming pared 5 bases from V and 1 base from J, leaving 10 bases between. Germline values: CDR1 LNHDA, CDR2 SQIVND (reference sequence). CDR3 in amino acids: CASSLRERTDTQYF. CDR3 nucleotides: TGTGCCAGTAGTCTGAGGGAGCGCACAGATACGCAGTATTTT.

The chain links TRBV27 to TRBJ2-5; 8 bases agree with TRBD2. J gave up 4 bases and V 7 bases, and 11 bases lay outside the gene matches. The CDR3 is made up of 15 amino acids. The germline V gene encodes CDR1 MNHEY and CDR2 SMNVEV (reference sequence). CDR3 nucleotides: TGTGCCAGCACCCCCCGGCGGGGGGCCGGAGAGACCCAGTACTTC. This sequence encodes CASTPRRGAGETQYF.

The rearrangement uses TRBV6-6 and TRBJ1-1; TRBD1 agrees at 7 bases. Germline V gives CDR1 MNHNY, CDR2 SVGAGI (reference sequence). The CDR3 totals 16 residues. V lost 0 bases, J lost 1 base, and 5 bases stayed unmatched. As DNA, the CDR3 is TGTGCCAGCAGTTACTCGGGCAGGGGGGCGAACACTGAAGCTTTCTTT. It encodes CASSYSGRGANTEAFF.

The chain employs TRBV29-1 and TRBJ2-1; tentatively, D is TRBD2 (6 bases). The CDR3 runs 15 residues. V lost 0 bases to trimming and J lost 6 bases, with 15 bases between them. Germline values: CDR1 SQVTM, CDR2 ANQGSEA. CDR3 in DNA: TGCAGCGTTGAAGATCGGGGGACTTCACCCAATGAGCAGTTCTTC. Amino acids: CSVEDRGTSPNEQFF.

V gene TRBV14 combines with J gene TRBJ1-2, with a possible D match to TRBD1 (5 bases). The ends were cut back, 1 base at V and 4 bases at J, with 19 bases in the middle. Germline V gene data show CDR1 as SGHDN and CDR2 as FVKESK. CDR3 length: 17 amino acids. This CDR3 reads CASSQGDAGVRGYGYTF. For the CDR3, the DNA is TGTGCCAGCAGCCAAGGGGATGCGGGGGTCCGCGGCTATGGCTACACCTTC. Supplemented by reference TRBV14 and TRBJ1-2, the full variable domain reads EAGVTQFPSHSVIEKGQTVTLRCDPISGHDNLYWYRRVMGKEIKFLLHFVKESKQDESGMPNNRFLAERTGGTYSTLKVQPAELEDSGVYFCASSQGDAGVRGYGYTFGSGTRLTVV.

The chain joins TRBV5-1 to TRBJ1-2; D ambiguous. The CDR3 has 15 amino acids. The germline CDR1 and CDR2 sequences are SGHRS and YFSETQ. The ends were cut back, 0 bases at V and 2 bases at J, with 11 bases in the middle. DNA for the CDR3: TGCGCCAGCAGCTTGGCCGTGGGCCCGAACTATGGCTACACCTTC. It yields the protein CASSLAVGPNYGYTF. Complete variable domain (other parts from reference TRBV5-1 and TRBJ1-2): KAGVTQTPRYLIKTRGQQVTLSCSPISGHRSVSWYQQTPGQGLQFLFEYFSETQRNKGNFPGRFSGRQFSNSRSEMNVSTLELGDSALYLCASSLAVGPNYGYTFGSGTRLTVV.

This clone has at least ten counts. The rearrangement links TRBV19 to TRBJ1-1; unclear D gene. Germline V lookup: CDR1 LNHDA, CDR2 SQIVND (reference sequence). The ends were cut back, 4 bases at V and 10 bases at J, with 13 bases in the middle. The CDR3 covers 12 residues. The CDR3: CASSTAVTLAFF. The DNA for the CDR3 is TGTGCCAGTAGTACCGCAGTGACTCTAGCTTTCTTT.